This TCR beta chain was found in a study of shared clonotypes between healthy human individuals. Overall study findings and caveats: Clonotypes shared by all four donors outscored non-shared clonotypes in generation probability.

Sequenced by immunoSEQ multiplex PCR; TCRdb stores in-frame clones only, minus some. Counted here are approximately 2.5 million clones, under 95% occurring once; the ten biggest clones make up 0.36%. A note on this clone: Its antigen is still unknown.

The sample consisted of naive CD4+ T cells from PBMCs. As to subset: CD45RA+ positively selected. The TCR sequence derives from a man in his late teens or twenties in good health. Some clones in this sample may be carry-over from other donors' samples.

This CDR3 reads CAWRGNRLAMSSYEQYF. The CDR3 coding sequence is TGTGCCTGGAGGGGGAATCGACTAGCGATGAGCTCCTACGAGCAGTACTTC. The rearrangement uses TRBV30 and TRBJ2-5, with 8 nucleotides matching TRBD2. The J call could be wrong; TRBJ2-7 is a better fit for the DNA end. CDR3 length: 17 amino acids. Germline CDR1 and CDR2: GTSNPN and SVGIG (reference sequence).